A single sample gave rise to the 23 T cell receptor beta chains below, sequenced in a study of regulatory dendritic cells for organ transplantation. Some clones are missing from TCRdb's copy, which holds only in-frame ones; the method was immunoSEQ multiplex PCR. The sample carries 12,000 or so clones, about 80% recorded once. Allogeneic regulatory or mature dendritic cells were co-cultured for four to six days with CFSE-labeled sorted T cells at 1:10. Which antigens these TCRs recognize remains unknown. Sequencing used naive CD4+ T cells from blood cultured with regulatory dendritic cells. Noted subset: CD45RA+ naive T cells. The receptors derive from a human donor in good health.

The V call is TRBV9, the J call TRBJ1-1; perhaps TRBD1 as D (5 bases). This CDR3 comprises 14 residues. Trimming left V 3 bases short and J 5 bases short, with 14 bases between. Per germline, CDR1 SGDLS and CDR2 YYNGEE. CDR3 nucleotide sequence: TGTGCCAGCAGCGCCACCTTAAGGGGAACTGAAGCTTTCTTT. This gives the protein CASSATLRGTEAFF.

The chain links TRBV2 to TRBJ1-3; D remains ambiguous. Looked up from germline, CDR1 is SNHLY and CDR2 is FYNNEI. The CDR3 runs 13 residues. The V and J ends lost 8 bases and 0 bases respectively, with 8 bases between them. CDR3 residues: CASASISGNTIYF. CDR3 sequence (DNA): TGTGCCAGCGCTAGCATCTCTGGAAACACCATATATTTT.

For the CDR3, the DNA is TGTGCCAGCAGTGAGCGATCGCAAGAGACCCAGTACTTC. This translates into CASSERSQETQYF. The chain recombines TRBV2 with TRBJ2-5, with D uncertain. Germline lookup yields CDR1 SNHLY and CDR2 FYNNEI. Trimming cost V 3 bases and J 2 bases, with 7 bases left between them. The CDR3 is 13 amino acids. Full variable domain (missing parts from reference TRBV2 and TRBJ2-5): EPEVTQTPSHQVTQMGQEVILRCVPISNHLYFYWYRQILGQKVEFLVSFYNNEISEKSEIFDDQFSVERPDGSNFTLKIRSTKLEDSAMYFCASSERSQETQYFGPGTRLLVL.

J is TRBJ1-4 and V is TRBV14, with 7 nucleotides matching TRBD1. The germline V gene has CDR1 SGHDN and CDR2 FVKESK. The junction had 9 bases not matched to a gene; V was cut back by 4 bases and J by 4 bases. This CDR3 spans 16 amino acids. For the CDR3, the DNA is TGTGCCAGCAGCCTCTTCCCGGGACAGAGTAATGAAAAACTGTTTTTT. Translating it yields CASSLFPGQSNEKLFF. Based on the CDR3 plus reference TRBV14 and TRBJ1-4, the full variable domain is EAGVTQFPSHSVIEKGQTVTLRCDPISGHDNLYWYRRVMGKEIKFLLHFVKESKQDESGMPNNRFLAERTGGTYSTLKVQPAELEDSGVYFCASSLFPGQSNEKLFFGSGTQLSVL.

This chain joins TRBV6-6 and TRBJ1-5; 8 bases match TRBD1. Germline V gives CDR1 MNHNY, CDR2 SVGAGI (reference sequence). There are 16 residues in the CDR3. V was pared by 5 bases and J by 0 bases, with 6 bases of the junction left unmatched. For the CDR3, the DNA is TGTGCCAGCAGTCTCCGGACAGGGAATAGCAATCAGCCCCAGCATTTT. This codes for CASSLRTGNSNQPQHF.

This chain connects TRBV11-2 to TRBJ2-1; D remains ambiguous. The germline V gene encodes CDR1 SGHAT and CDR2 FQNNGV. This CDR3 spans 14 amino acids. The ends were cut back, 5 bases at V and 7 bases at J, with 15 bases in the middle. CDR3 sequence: CASSRVRQTNEQFF. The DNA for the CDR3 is TGTGCCAGCAGCCGAGTCAGACAAACTAATGAGCAGTTCTTC.

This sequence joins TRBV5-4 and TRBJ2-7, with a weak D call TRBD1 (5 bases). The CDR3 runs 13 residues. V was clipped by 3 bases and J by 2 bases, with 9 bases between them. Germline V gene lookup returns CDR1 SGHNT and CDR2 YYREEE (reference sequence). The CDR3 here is CASSSADTYEQYF. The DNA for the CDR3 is TGTGCCAGCAGCTCCGCGGACACCTACGAGCAGTACTTC.

The CDR3 is CASSLNRGLERAGELFF. The CDR3 nucleotides read TGTGCCAGCAGCTTGAACAGGGGGCTGGAGAGAGCCGGGGAGCTGTTTTTT. This chain joins TRBV5-4 and TRBJ2-2, with 9 bases aligning to TRBD1. In germline, CDR1 is SGHNT, CDR2 YYREEE (reference sequence). The CDR3 spans 17 residues. Unmatched junction bases numbered 10, after V lost 1 base and J lost 6 bases. Drawing the rest from reference TRBV5-4 and TRBJ2-2, the complete variable domain is ETGVTQSPTHLIKTRGQQVTLRCSSQSGHNTVSWYQQALGQGPQFIFQYYREEENGRGNFPPRFSGLQFPNYSSELNVNALELDDSALYLCASSLNRGLERAGELFFGEGSRLTVL.

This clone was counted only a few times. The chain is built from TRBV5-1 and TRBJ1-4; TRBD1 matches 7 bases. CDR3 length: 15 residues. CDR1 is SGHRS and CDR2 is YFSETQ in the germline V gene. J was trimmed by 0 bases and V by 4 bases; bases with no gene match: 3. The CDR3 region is CASSDGTATNEKLFF. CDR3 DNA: TGCGCCAGCAGCGATGGGACAGCAACTAATGAAAAACTGTTTTTT. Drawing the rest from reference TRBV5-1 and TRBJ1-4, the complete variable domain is KAGVTQTPRYLIKTRGQQVTLSCSPISGHRSVSWYQQTPGQGLQFLFEYFSETQRNKGNFPGRFSGRQFSNSRSEMNVSTLELGDSALYLCASSDGTATNEKLFFGSGTQLSVL.

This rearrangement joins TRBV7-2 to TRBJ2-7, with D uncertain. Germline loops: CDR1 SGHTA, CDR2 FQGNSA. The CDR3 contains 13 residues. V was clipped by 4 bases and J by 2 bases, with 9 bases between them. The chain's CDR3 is CASSSSGTYEQYF. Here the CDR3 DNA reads TGTGCCAGCAGCTCGTCGGGTACCTACGAGCAGTACTTC.

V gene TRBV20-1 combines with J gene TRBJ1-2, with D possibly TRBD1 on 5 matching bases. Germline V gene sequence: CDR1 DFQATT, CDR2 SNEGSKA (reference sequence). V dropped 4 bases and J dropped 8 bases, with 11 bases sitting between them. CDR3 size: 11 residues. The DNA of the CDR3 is TGCAGTGCTAAGGGGTTTAGAGGCTACACCTTC. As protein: CSAKGFRGYTF.

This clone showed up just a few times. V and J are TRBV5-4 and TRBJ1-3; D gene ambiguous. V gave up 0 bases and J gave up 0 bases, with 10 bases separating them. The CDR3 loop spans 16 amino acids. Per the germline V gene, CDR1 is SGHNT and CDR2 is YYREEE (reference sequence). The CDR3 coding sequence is TGTGCCAGCAGCTTGGCCTTAGGGAGCTCTGGAAACACCATATATTTT. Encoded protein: CASSLALGSSGNTIYF. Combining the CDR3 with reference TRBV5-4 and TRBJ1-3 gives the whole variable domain ETGVTQSPTHLIKTRGQQVTLRCSSQSGHNTVSWYQQALGQGPQFIFQYYREEENGRGNFPPRFSGLQFPNYSSELNVNALELDDSALYLCASSLALGSSGNTIYFGEGSWLTVV.

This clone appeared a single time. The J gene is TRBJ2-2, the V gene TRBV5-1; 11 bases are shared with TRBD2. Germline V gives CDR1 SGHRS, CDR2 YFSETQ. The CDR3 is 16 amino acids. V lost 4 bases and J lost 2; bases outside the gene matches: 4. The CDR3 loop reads CASSQTSGVNTGELFF. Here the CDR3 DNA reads TGCGCCAGCAGCCAGACTAGCGGGGTAAACACCGGGGAGCTGTTTTTT. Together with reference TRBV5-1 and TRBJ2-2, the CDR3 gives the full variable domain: KAGVTQTPRYLIKTRGQQVTLSCSPISGHRSVSWYQQTPGQGLQFLFEYFSETQRNKGNFPGRFSGRQFSNSRSEMNVSTLELGDSALYLCASSQTSGVNTGELFFGEGSRLTVL.

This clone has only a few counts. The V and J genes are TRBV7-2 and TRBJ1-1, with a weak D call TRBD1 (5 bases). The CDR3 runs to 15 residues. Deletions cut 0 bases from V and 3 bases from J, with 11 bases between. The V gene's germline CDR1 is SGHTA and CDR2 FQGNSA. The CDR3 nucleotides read TGTGCCAGCAGCTTAGCGGGGGGGTGGGACACTGAAGCTTTCTTT. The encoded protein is CASSLAGGWDTEAFF. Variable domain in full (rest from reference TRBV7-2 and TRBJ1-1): GAGVSQSPSNKVTEKGKDVELRCDPISGHTALYWYRQSLGQGLEFLIYFQGNSAPDKSGLPSDRFSAERTGGSVSTLTIQRTQQEDSAVYLCASSLAGGWDTEAFFGQGTRLTVV.

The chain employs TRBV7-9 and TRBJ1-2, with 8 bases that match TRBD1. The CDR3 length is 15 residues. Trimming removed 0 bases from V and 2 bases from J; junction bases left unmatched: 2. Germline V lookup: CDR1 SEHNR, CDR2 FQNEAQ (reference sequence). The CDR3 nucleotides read TGTGCCAGCAGCTTAGCCAGGGGGCAGAACTATGGCTACACCTTC. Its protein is CASSLARGQNYGYTF.

The CDR3, as DNA: TGTGCCAGTAGTTACAGGGTGGACGGTGAGCAGTTCTTC. Translation gives CASSYRVDGEQFF. The V call is TRBV19, the J call TRBJ2-1, with D possibly being TRBD1 (6 bases). The germline V gene encodes CDR1 LNHDA and CDR2 SQIVND (reference sequence). CDR3 size: 13 residues. V dropped 5 bases and J dropped 9 bases, with 14 bases sitting between them.

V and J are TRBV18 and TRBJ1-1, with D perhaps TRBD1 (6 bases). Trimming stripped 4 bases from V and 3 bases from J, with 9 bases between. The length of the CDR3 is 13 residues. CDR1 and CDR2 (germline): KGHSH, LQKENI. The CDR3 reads CASSQQGYTEAFF. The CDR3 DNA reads TGTGCCAGCTCACAGCAGGGGTACACTGAAGCTTTCTTT.

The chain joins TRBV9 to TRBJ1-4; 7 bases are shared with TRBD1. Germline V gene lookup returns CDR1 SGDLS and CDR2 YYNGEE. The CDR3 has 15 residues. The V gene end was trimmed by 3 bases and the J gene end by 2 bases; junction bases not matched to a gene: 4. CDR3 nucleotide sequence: TGTGCCAGCAGCGCAACAGGGGAGACTAATGAAAAACTGTTTTTT. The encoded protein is CASSATGETNEKLFF.

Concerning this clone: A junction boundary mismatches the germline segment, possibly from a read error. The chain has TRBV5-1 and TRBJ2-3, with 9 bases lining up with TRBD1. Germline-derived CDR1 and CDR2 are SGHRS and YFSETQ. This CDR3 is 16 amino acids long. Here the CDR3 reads CASSLARDRVTDTQYF. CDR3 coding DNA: TGCGCCAGCAGTTTGGCCCGGGACAGGGTAACAGATACGCAGTATTTT.

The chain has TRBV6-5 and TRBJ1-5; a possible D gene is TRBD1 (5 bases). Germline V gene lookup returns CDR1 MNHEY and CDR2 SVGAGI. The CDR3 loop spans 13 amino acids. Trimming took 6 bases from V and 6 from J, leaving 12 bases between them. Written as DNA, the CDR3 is TGTGCCAGCAGGGAGGGGTCCCCTCAGCCCCAGCATTTT. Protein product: CASREGSPQPQHF.

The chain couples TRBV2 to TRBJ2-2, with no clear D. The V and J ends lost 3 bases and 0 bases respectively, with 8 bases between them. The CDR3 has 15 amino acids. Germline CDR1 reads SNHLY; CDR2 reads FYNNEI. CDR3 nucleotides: TGTGCCAGCAGTGACCAGGCGACGAACACCGGGGAGCTGTTTTTT. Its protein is CASSDQATNTGELFF.

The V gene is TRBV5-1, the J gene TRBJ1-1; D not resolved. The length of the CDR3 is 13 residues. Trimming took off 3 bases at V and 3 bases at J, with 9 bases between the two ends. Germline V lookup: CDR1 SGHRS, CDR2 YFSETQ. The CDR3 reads CASSSDIYTEAFF. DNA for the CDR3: TGCGCCAGCAGCTCAGATATTTACACTGAAGCTTTCTTT.

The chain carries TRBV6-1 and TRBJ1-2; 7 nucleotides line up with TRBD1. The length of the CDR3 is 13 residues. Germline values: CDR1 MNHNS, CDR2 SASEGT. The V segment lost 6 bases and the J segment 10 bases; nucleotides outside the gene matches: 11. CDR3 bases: TGTGCCAGCAGACCCGGCGGGACAGACCTCTACACCTTC. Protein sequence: CASRPGGTDLYTF.